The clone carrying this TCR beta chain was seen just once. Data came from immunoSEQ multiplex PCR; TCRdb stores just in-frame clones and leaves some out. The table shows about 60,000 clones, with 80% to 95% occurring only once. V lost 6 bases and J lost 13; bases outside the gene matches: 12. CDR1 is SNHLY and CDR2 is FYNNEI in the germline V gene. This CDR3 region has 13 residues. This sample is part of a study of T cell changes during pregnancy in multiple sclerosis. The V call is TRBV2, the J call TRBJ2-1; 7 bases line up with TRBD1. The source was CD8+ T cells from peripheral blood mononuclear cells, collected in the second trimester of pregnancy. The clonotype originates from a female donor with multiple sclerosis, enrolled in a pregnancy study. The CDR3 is CASRSGTVQFQFF. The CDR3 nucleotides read TGTGCCAGCAGGTCCGGGACAGTACAATTCCAGTTCTTC.